This T cell receptor (beta chain) was sequenced in a study of monozygotic twins with inflammatory bowel disease (dated by TCRdb to about 2019). Background on the whole study: In total, 28 monozygotic twin pairs made up the full study: 19 Danish pairs, all IBD-discordant, plus nine German pairs, of which four were IBD-concordant and five were IBD-discordant. Disease-associated traits were sought mainly through comparisons between IBD patients and their genetically identical healthy co-twins within discordant pairs. Each individual had, on average, about 151 000 unique TCRalpha sequences and 181 000 unique TCRbeta sequences available for analysis. Summary of the overall study and its limitations: Repertoire similarity did not differ between concordant and discordant twins, which could be due to limited statistical power. Because patients received different immunosuppressive treatments, the repertoires may have picked up extra background noise and variability between individuals. A decrease in TCRbeta repertoire diversity, as measured by inverse Simpson index, was observed in IBD patients compared with their healthy co-twins. IBD patients shared fewer clonotypes with other individuals than healthy twins did, most markedly in patients showing signs of disease activity. The results gave no support for a single strong signal or clonotype linked to IBD. The analysis was unable to tell apart different T cell subtypes.

CDR1 is given as MNHEY and CDR2 as SVGAGI, both from the germline V gene. The CDR3 covers 16 residues, taking in both the cysteine and the phenylalanine. No DNA is recorded. The library came from 5' RACE. Each TCR library was prepared from about 3.5 ug of total RNA. For each sample, cDNA synthesis with SMARTScribe reverse transcriptase was split into eight separate reactions. During cDNA synthesis, template switching introduced unique molecular identifiers that contained a 6-nucleotide sample barcode. TCRalpha and TCRbeta cDNA was amplified in two nested PCRs of around 15 and 9 cycles, and bead purification was carried out after each PCR. Before amplification, the cDNA was treated with uracil DNA-glycosylase and purified using the QIAquick PCR purification kit. The second PCR added Illumina TruSeq-compatible adapters along with sample-specific barcodes. TapeStation and Qubit were used to check library quality and concentration, and 5 to 5.5 ng of each library was pooled. Sequencing of the pooled libraries was done on an Illumina HiSeq2500 single-index Rapid Run using custom sequencing primers and 2 x 100 bp reads. The paper's processing steps were these. PCR and sequencing errors were corrected by UMI-based consensus assembly using MiGEC version 1.2.6. MiXCR version 2.1.1 handled V(D)J alignment, clonotype assembly and CDR3 extraction. Gene usage, clonotype sharing and MAIT/NKT TCR abundance were normalised by analysing the top 1000, 10 000 and 20 000 clonotypes per sample. Diversity was computed as the inverse Simpson index with the vegan R package after downsampling to 27 000 UMIs. Statistical testing used paired Mann-Whitney U tests on the discordant twin pairs and applied Benjamini-Hochberg correction for multiple testing. After the reads were reprocessed by TCRdb, one entry was made per CDR3 protein sequence, with no DNA. TCRdb's processing, not the study's, gives the V and J calls here. The sample's clone listing holds approximately 380,000 distinct CDR3 sequences. Of the sample, just over 2.5% falls within the top ten clones.

About this clonotype: Its antigen target is currently unknown.

From each donor, an approximately 2.5 ml peripheral blood sample was drawn into PAXgene tubes and stored at -80 degrees C. Total RNA was isolated from whole blood with the PAXgene blood miRNA kit on an automated QIAcube, without T cell sorting. Peripheral blood from monozygotic twin pairs who were concordant or discordant for inflammatory bowel disease underwent deep TCRalpha and TCRbeta repertoire profiling using unique molecular barcoding. Smoking habits were recorded for all twin pairs, with individuals classified as current, former or never smokers. The chain joins TRBV6-5 to TRBJ2-5; TCRdb's D gene call, TRBD2, goes unchecked for lack of DNA. The sample consisted of blood. This clonotype originated in a human donor with ulcerative colitis or Crohn's disease, or a healthy co-twin of an affected twin (not recorded which). The CDR3 has the sequence CASSYSTFRGRETQYF.